This record looks at one T cell receptor beta chain sequence and its context. Its antigen is unknown. The data stem from a study of cytomegalovirus exposure and HLA in healthy donors. Study-wide results and caveats: The study put about 180 TCR beta chains on its list as cytomegalovirus-associated.

The PCR was carried out with 60 Vbeta primers and 13 Jbeta primers. Method: immunoSEQ multiplex PCR; TCRdb's copy keeps in-frame clones and lacks some. The table lists 300,000 or so clones, roughly 86% of them singletons, with roughly 2% in the top ten. Germline CDR1 reads SGHDT; CDR2 reads YYEEEE. V was shortened by 4 bases and J by 1 base, with 8 bases between the two germline ends. This CDR3 is built from 13 residues. V and J are TRBV5-6 and TRBJ1-2; D is ambiguous. The sequencing input was PBMCs. This receptor was identified in a woman aged 40 to 50 in good health and CMV-seropositive. The CDR3 sequence: CASSRGFNYGYTF. CDR3 nucleotides: TGTGCCAGCAGCCGCGGATTTAACTATGGCTACACCTTC. Drawing the rest from reference TRBV5-6 and TRBJ1-2, the complete variable domain is DAGVTQSPTHLIKTRGQQVTLRCSPKSGHDTVSWYQQALGQGPQFIFQYYEEEERQRGNFPDRFSGHQFPNYSSELNVNALLLGDSALYLCASSRGFNYGYTFGSGTRLTVV.